This T cell receptor beta chain comes out of a study of T cells in Graves' hyperthyroidism and ophthalmopathy (dated by TCRdb to between 2018 and 2021). About the study as a whole: Peripheral blood samples were taken at the time of initial diagnosis, prior to any treatment. To identify distinguishing TCR V-J signatures, a discovery cohort of 90 to 100 patients was used, comprising 43 with Graves' ophthalmopathy and 57 with stable Graves' hyperthyroidism. Prospective prediction of ophthalmopathy was tested in an independent validation cohort consisting of roughly 19 hyperthyroidism patients and some 16 patients who later progressed to ophthalmopathy. The approximately 97 discovery patients were randomly divided into training and test sets at a 7:3 ratio. In addition, the study compared T-cell repertoires in thyroid tissue and in blood from roughly 6 Graves' hyperthyroidism patients. After sampling, hyperthyroidism patients received methimazole starting at 30 mg daily, and ophthalmopathy patients received high-dose intravenous methylprednisolone. According to the paper, TCR Vbeta CDR3 sequencing was carried out on some 130 peripheral blood samples, which came from approximately 43 ophthalmopathy, 80 or so hyperthyroidism and some 17 progressor patients. Study-level results and caveats: In validation, the model predicted progression to ophthalmopathy with around 71% sensitivity and approximately 74% specificity, a median of 6.5 months before onset. In cross-validation, a model built on a 13 V-J signature told ophthalmopathy apart from stable hyperthyroidism with 87.88% sensitivity and about 81% specificity, and in testing the same model reached 80%/75%. Most expanded thyroid clonotypes (frequency above 0.001) were also detected in blood, a finding suggesting that blood repertoires may reflect thyroid immune responses. No statistical method was used to fix the sample size in advance, and group allocation was not hidden from the investigators.

A patient counted as having stable Graves' hyperthyroidism if no progression to ophthalmopathy occurred over 18 months of follow-up. Hyperthyroidism patients were newly diagnosed, had a disease duration of under 2 months, and were aged 18 to 65 years. Exclusion was applied to patients with uncontrolled infections, other autoimmune diseases, pregnancy or lactation. Clinical symptoms, serum thyroxine and TRAb, thyroid ultrasound, and orbital computed tomography formed the basis for the diagnoses. PBMCs were separated from roughly 10 ml of fresh peripheral blood using Ficoll-Paque density gradient centrifugation. Total RNA was extracted using Trizol reagent, and RNA quality was assessed on an Agilent 2100 Bioanalyzer. The TCR beta CDR3 regions were amplified from RNA transcripts. For the first round of RT-PCR on the TCR CDR3, the HTBI primer set was used together with the Qiagen OneStep RT-PCR kit. The libraries were constructed in a second round of multiplex PCR and then size-selected and purified. Sequencing of the libraries was done on an Illumina HiSeq2000 using paired-end 100 bp reads. Per the authors' processing: SOAPnuke was used to process the raw data, with reads discarded if the reads contained adapters or uncalled bases, had a mean Phred below 15, or lacked an exact constant-primer or identifier match. COPE v1.2.5 was used to merge the high-quality paired reads, and each unique nucleotide sequence was defined as a clonotype. Clonotypes were aligned to IMGT TRBV, TRBD and TRBJ reference segments using MiTCR v1.1. The analysis was restricted to V-J combinations with a frequency above 0.0001, which together covered 99% to 99.2% of the repertoires. The TCS score was defined as F50 (clonal expansion) divided by E x V (chaos), with BLOSUM62-based TCRdist calculated between CDR3 peptides within each V-J. Welch's t-statistics and random forest reduced fewer than 600 V-J features to under 15, which were used in a naive Bayes classifier (R e1071). Thyroid-blood repertoire similarity was quantified with the Morisita-Horn index. Through fastp at Q25 and MiXCR, TCRdb rebuilt clones from the public reads, retaining in-frame beta chains. CDR3 protein sequences are deduplicated, and each keeps its most common genes and DNA. TCRdb, rather than the study authors, made the V and J calls. This sample has about 680,000 distinct CDR3 sequences in its table, and roughly 32% of those were observed once. Roughly 30% of the sample lies in the top ten.

The CDR3 runs 15 amino acids, cysteine and phenylalanine included. Just the 45-base CDR3 DNA is kept, in frame starting at base 1. The germline V gene gives CDR1 as SGHTA and CDR2 as FQGNSA. Here V drops 6 bases and J drops 6 bases, and the junction holds 10 bases not matched to any gene. Turning to this clonotype: It has no known antigen specificity. No clone much larger than this one lies a single base away; base qualities are absent.

Input material: blood. Recombination connected TRBV7-2 to TRBJ2-2; TRBD1 matches 7 bases in the middle. The origin of this receptor is a woman in her thirties or forties with Graves' hyperthyroidism. The sequenced DNA is TGTGCCAGCAGTTACCGGGACAGACCCTCCGGGGAGCTGTTTTTT. This encodes CASSYRDRPSGELFF.